The clone carrying this T cell receptor beta chain was picked up many times. Its antigen is still unknown. The sample belongs to a study of identical twins. The V and J ends lost 5 bases and 2 bases, in that order; junction bases with no gene match: 7. The CDR3 spans 15 residues. In germline, CDR1 is SEHNR, CDR2 FQNEAQ (reference sequence). TCRdb reanalysed the 5' RACE reads using MiXCR and keeps one entry per CDR3 protein. The sample consists of a few hundred thousand distinct CDR3 sequences, about a fifth of them appearing once. The study's findings and limits: For zero-insertion analyses, partial confounding could come from invariant MAIT and iNKT cells.

This rearrangement joins TRBV7-9 to TRBJ2-5; TRBD1 aligns across 8 bases. The material sequenced was naive T cells sorted from blood. The origin of this receptor is a man aged 45-65 years in good health. The CDR3 DNA is TGTGCCAGCAGCGAGACCGGGACAGGTCAAGAGACCCAGTACTTC. Translating gives CASSETGTGQETQYF.